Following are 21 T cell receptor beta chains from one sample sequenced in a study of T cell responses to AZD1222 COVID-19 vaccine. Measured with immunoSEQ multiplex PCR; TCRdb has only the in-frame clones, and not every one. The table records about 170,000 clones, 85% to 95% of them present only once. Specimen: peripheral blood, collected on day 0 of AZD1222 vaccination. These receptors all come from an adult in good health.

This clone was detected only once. This CDR3 is CASSPPRTDQETQYF. The CDR3 nucleotides read TGTGCCAGCTCACCACCGAGGACAGACCAAGAGACCCAGTACTTC. V is TRBV18 and J is TRBJ2-5, with TRBD1 as a possible D gene (6 bases). CDR3 length: 15 residues. Per the germline V gene, CDR1 is KGHSH and CDR2 is LQKENI. V lost 0 bases and J 0 bases, leaving 8 bases between the germline ends.

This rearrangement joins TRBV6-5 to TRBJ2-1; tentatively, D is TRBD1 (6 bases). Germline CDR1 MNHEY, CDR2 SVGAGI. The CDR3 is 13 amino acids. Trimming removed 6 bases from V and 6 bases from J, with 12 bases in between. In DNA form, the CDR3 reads TGTGCCAGCAGGCCGGGACACTCCAATGAGCAGTTCTTC. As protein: CASRPGHSNEQFF.

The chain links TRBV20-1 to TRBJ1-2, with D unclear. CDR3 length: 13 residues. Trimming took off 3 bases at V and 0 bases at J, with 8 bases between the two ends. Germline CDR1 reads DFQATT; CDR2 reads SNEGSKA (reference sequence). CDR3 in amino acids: CSASDGANYGYTF. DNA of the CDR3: TGCAGTGCTAGTGACGGAGCTAACTATGGCTACACCTTC.

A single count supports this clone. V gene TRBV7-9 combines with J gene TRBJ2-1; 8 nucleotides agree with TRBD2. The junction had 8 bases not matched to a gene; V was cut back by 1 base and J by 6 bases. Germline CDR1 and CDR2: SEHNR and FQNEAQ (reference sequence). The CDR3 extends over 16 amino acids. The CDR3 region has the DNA TGTGCCAGCAGCTTAGGGGTAGCGGGATTCGCCAATGAGCAGTTCTTC. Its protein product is CASSLGVAGFANEQFF.

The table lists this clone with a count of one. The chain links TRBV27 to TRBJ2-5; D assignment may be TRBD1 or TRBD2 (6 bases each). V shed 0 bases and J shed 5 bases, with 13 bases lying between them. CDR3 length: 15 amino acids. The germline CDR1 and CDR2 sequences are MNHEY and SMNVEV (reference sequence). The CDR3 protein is CASSLSLGAGETQYF. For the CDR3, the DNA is TGTGCCAGCAGTTTATCCTTGGGGGCGGGGGAGACCCAGTACTTC.

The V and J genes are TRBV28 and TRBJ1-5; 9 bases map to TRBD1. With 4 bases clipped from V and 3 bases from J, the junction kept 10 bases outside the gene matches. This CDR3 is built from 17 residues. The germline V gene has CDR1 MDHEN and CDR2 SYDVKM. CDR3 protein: CASSSKQGAWVNQPQHF. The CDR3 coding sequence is TGTGCCAGCAGTTCAAAACAGGGGGCGTGGGTCAATCAGCCCCAGCATTTT.

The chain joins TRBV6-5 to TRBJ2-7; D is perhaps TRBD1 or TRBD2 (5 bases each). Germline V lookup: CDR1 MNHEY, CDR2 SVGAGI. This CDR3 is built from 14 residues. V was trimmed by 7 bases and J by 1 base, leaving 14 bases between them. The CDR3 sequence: CASTRETYSYEQYF. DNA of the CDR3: TGTGCCAGCACCAGGGAGACCTATTCCTACGAGCAGTACTTC.

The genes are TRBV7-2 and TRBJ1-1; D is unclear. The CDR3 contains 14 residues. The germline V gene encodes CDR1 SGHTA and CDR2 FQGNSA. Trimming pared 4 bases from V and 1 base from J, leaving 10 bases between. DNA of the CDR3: TGTGCCAGCAGCTGGACCCAACAGAACACTGAAGCTTTCTTT. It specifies CASSWTQQNTEAFF.

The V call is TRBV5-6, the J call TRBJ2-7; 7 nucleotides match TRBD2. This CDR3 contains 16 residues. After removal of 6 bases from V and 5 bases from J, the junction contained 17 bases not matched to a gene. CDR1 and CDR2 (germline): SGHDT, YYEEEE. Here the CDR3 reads CASTDPVKRDVHEQYF. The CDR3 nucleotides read TGTGCCAGCACCGACCCGGTTAAGCGGGACGTCCACGAGCAGTACTTC.

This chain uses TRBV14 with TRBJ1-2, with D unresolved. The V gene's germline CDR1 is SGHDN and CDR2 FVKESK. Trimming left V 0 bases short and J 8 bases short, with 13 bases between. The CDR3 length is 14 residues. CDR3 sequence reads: CASSQDLSPVGYTF. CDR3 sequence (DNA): TGTGCCAGCAGCCAAGATCTGAGCCCCGTAGGCTACACCTTC.

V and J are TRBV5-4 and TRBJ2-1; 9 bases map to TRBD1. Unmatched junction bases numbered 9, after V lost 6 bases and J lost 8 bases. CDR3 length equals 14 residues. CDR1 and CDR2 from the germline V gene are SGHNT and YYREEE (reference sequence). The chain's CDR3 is CASTGQGFLYEQFF. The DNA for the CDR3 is TGTGCCAGCACAGGACAGGGGTTTCTCTATGAGCAGTTCTTC.

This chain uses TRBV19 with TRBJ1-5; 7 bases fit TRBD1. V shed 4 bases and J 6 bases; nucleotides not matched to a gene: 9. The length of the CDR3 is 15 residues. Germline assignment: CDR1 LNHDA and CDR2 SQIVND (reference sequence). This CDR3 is CASSTLRQGGQPQHF. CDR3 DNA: TGTGCCAGTAGTACTCTCCGACAGGGCGGTCAGCCCCAGCATTTT.

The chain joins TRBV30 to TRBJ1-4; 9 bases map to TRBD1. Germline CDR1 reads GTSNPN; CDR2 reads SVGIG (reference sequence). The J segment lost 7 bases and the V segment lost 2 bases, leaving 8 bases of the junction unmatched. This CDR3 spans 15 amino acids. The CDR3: CAWSLIQGAGEKLFF. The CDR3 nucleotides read TGTGCCTGGAGTCTTATACAGGGGGCTGGTGAAAAACTGTTTTTT.

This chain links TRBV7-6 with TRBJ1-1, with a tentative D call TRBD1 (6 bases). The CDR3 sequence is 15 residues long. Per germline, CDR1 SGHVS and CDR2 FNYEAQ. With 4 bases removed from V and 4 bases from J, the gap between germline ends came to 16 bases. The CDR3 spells CASSSLGGGFTEAFF. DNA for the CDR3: TGTGCCAGCAGCTCCCTGGGGGGCGGATTCACTGAAGCTTTCTTT.

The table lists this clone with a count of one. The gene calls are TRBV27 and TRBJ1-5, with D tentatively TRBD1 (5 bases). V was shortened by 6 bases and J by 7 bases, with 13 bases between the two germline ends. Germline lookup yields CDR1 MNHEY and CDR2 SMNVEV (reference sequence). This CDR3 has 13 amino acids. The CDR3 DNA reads TGTGCCAGCAGCCCCCAGTGGGGCCAGCCCCAGCATTTT. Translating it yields CASSPQWGQPQHF.

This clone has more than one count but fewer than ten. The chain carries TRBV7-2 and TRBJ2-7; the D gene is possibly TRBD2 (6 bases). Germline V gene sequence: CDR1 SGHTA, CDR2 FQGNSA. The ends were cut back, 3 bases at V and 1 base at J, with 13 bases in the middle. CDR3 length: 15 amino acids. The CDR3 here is CASSFRRGSSYEQYF. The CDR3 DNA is TGTGCCAGCAGCTTTAGGAGGGGCTCTTCCTACGAGCAGTACTTC.

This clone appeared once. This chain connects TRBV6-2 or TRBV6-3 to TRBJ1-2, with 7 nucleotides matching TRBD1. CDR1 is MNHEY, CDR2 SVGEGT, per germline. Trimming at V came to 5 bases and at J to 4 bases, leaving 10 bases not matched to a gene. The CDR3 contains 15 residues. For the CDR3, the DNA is TGTGCCAGCAGTCCCCAAGACAGGGAGCTCTATGGCTACACCTTC. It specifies CASSPQDRELYGYTF.

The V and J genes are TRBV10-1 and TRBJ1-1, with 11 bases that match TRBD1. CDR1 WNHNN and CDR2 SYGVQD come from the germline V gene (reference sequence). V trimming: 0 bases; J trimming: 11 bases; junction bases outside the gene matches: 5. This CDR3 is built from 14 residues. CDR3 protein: CASSESRTGGRAFF. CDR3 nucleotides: TGCGCCAGCAGTGAGTCGAGGACAGGGGGCCGGGCTTTCTTT.

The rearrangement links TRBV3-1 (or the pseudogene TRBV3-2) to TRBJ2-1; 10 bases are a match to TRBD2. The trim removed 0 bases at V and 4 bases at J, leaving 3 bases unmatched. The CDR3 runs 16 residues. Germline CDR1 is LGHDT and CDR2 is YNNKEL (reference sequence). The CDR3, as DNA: TGTGCCAGCAGCCAAGAGGGACTAGCGCATTACAATGAGCAGTTCTTC. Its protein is CASSQEGLAHYNEQFF.

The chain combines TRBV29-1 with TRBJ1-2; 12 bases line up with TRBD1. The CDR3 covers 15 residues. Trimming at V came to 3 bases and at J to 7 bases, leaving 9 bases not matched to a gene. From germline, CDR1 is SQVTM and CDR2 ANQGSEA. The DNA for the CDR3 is TGCAGCGTTGAGGGGCCGGGACAGGGGGCGGGTGGCTACACCTTC. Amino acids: CSVEGPGQGAGGYTF.

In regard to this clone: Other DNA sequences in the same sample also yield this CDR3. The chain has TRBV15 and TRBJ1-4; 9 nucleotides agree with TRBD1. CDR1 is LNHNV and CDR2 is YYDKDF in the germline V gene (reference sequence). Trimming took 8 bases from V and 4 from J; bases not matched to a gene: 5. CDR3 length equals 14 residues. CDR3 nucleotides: TGTGCCACCTCCAGGGGACAGGGTAATGAAAAACTGTTTTTT. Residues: CATSRGQGNEKLFF.